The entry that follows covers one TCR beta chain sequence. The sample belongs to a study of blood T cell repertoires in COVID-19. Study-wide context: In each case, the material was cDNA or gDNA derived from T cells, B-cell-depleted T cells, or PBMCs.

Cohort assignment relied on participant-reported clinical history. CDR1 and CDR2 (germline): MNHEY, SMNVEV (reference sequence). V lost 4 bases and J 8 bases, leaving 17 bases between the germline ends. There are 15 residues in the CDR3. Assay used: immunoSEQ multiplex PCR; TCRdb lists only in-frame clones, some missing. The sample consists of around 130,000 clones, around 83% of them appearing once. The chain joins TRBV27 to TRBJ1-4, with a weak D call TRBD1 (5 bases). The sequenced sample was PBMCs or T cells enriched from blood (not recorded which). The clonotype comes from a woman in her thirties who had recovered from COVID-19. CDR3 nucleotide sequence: TGTGCCAGCAGTTCCATCTCGGGGGTCGGAGAAAAACTGTTTTTT. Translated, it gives CASSSISGVGEKLFF.